The subject of this entry is one TCR beta chain. Its target is unknown. The record originates from a study of cytomegalovirus exposure and HLA in healthy donors. Study in general: Of roughly 400 genotyped donors, about 80% clustered with self-reported Caucasian donors.

Study-wide findings and caveats: In vitro data verified a few CMV-associated chains as specific for CMV antigens. Later, an analysis found that common viral pathogens appeared to be linked with several of the most significant clusters. An analysis that was carried out later associated 16,951 TCR beta sequences with HLA alleles at 0.05 false discovery rate.

In the PCR, 60 Vbeta and 13 Jbeta primers were used. Assay: immunoSEQ multiplex PCR; the TCRdb copy retains only in-frame clones and omits some. Of fewer than 200,000 clones in the sample, over 70% are singletons; the top ten hold approximately 1.7%. The sample taken for sequencing was PBMCs. The sequence was obtained from a man aged 40-49 years in good health and CMV-seropositive.

The CDR3 spells CSVEGGTGGSYNEQFF. The DNA for the CDR3 is TGCAGCGTTGAAGGGGGGACGGGAGGAAGCTACAATGAGCAGTTCTTC. This chain links TRBV29-1 with TRBJ2-1, with TRBD2 matching over 7 bases. With 1 base clipped from V and 3 bases from J, the junction kept 9 bases outside the gene matches. CDR3 length: 16 amino acids. CDR1 is SQVTM and CDR2 is ANQGSEA in the germline V gene.